The 16 T cell receptor beta chains below were found in one sample sequenced in a study of T cell changes during pregnancy in multiple sclerosis. TCRdb keeps only in-frame clones here, not all; method: immunoSEQ multiplex PCR. The sample consists of tens of thousands of clones, 94% of them appearing once. This specimen consisted of CD4+ T cells from peripheral blood mononuclear cells, obtained after pregnancy. The receptors were gathered from a female donor with multiple sclerosis, enrolled in a pregnancy study.

The CDR3 sequence: CASSESGSAQYF. The CDR3 nucleotides are TGTGCCAGCAGTGAGTCGGGGAGTGCCCAGTACTTC. J is TRBJ2-5 and V is TRBV2, with D possibly matching TRBD2 (5 bases). This CDR3 contains 12 residues. V was trimmed by 3 bases and J by 9 bases, leaving 11 bases between them. Germline loops: CDR1 SNHLY, CDR2 FYNNEI.

The J gene is TRBJ2-5, the V gene TRBV9; 9 nucleotides agree with TRBD2. CDR3 size: 14 residues. V lost 10 bases and J lost 2; bases outside the gene matches: 9. Germline-derived CDR1 and CDR2 are SGDLS and YYNGEE. The CDR3 coding sequence is TGTGCCCCCAGGAGCGGGGGGAAACAAGAGACCCAGTACTTC. It encodes CAPRSGGKQETQYF.

The chain recombines TRBV2 with TRBJ2-7; D remains ambiguous. In germline, CDR1 is SNHLY, CDR2 FYNNEI. Trimming cost V 9 bases and J 3 bases, with 9 bases left between them. The CDR3 totals 11 residues. The CDR3 nucleotides read TGTGCCAGTAACTACTTCTACGAGCAGTACTTC. Encoded protein: CASNYFYEQYF. The entire variable domain, with the rest obtained from reference TRBV2 and TRBJ2-7, is as follows: EPEVTQTPSHQVTQMGQEVILRCVPISNHLYFYWYRQILGQKVEFLVSFYNNEISEKSEIFDDQFSVERPDGSNFTLKIRSTKLEDSAMYFCASNYFYEQYFGPGTRLTVT.

The chain uses TRBV10-3 and TRBJ2-1; 12 positions match TRBD2. This CDR3 is 17 amino acids long. The V and J ends lost 5 bases and 0 bases, in that order; junction bases with no gene match: 5. Germline V CDR1 and CDR2: ENHRY, SYGVKD. Written as DNA, the CDR3 is TGTGCCATCAGTTCTAGCGGGAGGGAGAACTCCTACAATGAGCAGTTCTTC. Translation: CAISSSGRENSYNEQFF.

The count of this clone is one. The rearrangement links TRBV30 to TRBJ1-4; TRBD1 agrees at 9 bases. Germline CDR1 reads GTSNPN; CDR2 reads SVGIG (reference sequence). The length of the CDR3 is 17 residues. After removal of 4 bases from V and 2 bases from J, the junction contained 11 bases not matched to a gene. CDR3 bases: TGTGCCTGGATCCCAAGGGGACAGGGATTTACTAATGAAAAACTGTTTTTT. Translating it yields CAWIPRGQGFTNEKLFF.

The chain carries TRBV5-1 and TRBJ2-7; TRBD2 aligns across 9 bases. The germline V gene encodes CDR1 SGHRS and CDR2 YFSETQ. This CDR3 contains 15 residues. Germline trimming cut 4 bases from V and 3 bases from J; bases unmatched to any gene: 8. The CDR3 coding sequence is TGCGCCAGCAGCCCGACCGGGACTAGCAGCTACGAGCAGTACTTC. The encoded protein is CASSPTGTSSYEQYF.

The chain joins TRBV9 to TRBJ2-7, with TRBD1 matching over 9 bases. J gave up 6 bases and V 0 bases, and 4 bases lay outside the gene matches. The germline V gene encodes CDR1 SGDLS and CDR2 YYNGEE. The CDR3 is 14 residues long. Here the CDR3 reads CASSVGGQGGEQYF. In DNA form, the CDR3 reads TGTGCCAGCAGCGTAGGGGGACAGGGCGGCGAGCAGTACTTC.

The CDR3 reads CASRQTGGDTQYF. CDR3 in DNA: TGTGCCAGCAGACAGACAGGGGGAGATACGCAGTATTTT. This sequence joins TRBV7-9 and TRBJ2-3, with 9 bases lining up with TRBD1. CDR3 length equals 13 residues. Germline lookup yields CDR1 SEHNR and CDR2 FQNEAQ (reference sequence). J lost 5 bases, V lost 6 bases, and 3 bases had no gene match. Full variable domain (rest looked up from reference TRBV7-9 and TRBJ2-3): DTGVSQNPRHKITKRGQNVTFRCDPISEHNRLYWYRQTLGQGPEFLTYFQNEAQLEKSRLLSDRFSAERPKGSFSTLEIQRTEQGDSAMYLCASRQTGGDTQYFGPGTRLTVL.

For the CDR3, the DNA is TGTGCCATCAGTGACAGGGGGCTACTTCAGACCCAGTACTTC. Protein sequence: CAISDRGLLQTQYF. This chain uses TRBV10-3 with TRBJ2-5; TRBD1 aligns across 8 bases. J gave up 6 bases and V 3 bases, and 6 bases lay outside the gene matches. Germline CDR1 reads ENHRY; CDR2 reads SYGVKD. The CDR3 is 14 residues long.

The rearrangement links TRBV10-3 to TRBJ2-3; the D is unclear. V lost 6 bases and J lost 3, with 13 bases in between. The germline CDR1 and CDR2 sequences are ENHRY and SYGVKD. The CDR3 has 14 amino acids. The CDR3 nucleotides are TGTGCCATCAGGTCGCTACTGGAGACAGATACGCAGTATTTT. This encodes CAIRSLLETDTQYF.

The chain joins TRBV7-2 to TRBJ2-3; 9 bases are a match to TRBD2. Germline V gene lookup returns CDR1 SGHTA and CDR2 FQGNSA. J lost 3 bases, V lost 2 bases, and 6 bases had no gene match. The CDR3 contains 16 residues. The CDR3 is CASSLTLAGLTDTQYF. The CDR3 nucleotides read TGTGCCAGCAGCTTAACGCTAGCGGGACTTACAGATACGCAGTATTTT.

This chain joins TRBV7-2 and TRBJ2-7, with TRBD1 matching 12 bases. The germline V gene has CDR1 SGHTA and CDR2 FQGNSA. V lost 5 bases and J lost 5; bases outside the gene matches: 4. The CDR3 is 14 residues long. The CDR3 DNA sequence: TGTGCCAGCAGCGGGGACAGGGGGCGCGACGAGCAGTACTTC. Translation: CASSGDRGRDEQYF.

The chain has TRBV7-8 and TRBJ2-1; maybe TRBD2 (7 bases). Trimming cost V 4 bases and J 12 bases, with 31 bases left between them. Germline V gene lookup returns CDR1 SGHVS and CDR2 FQNEAQ. The CDR3 consists of 18 residues. The CDR3 DNA sequence: TGTGCCAGCAGCTCCCTAGTGGGGGGGCGGGGGCCCGGGACTGGGCAGTTCTTC. Translation: CASSSLVGGRGPGTGQFF.

Only one count was recorded for this clone. Its ends do not fully match the called genes, so a read error is possible. Distinct nucleotide sequences in the sample also encode this CDR3. The rearrangement links TRBV7-8 to TRBJ2-7, with D perhaps matching TRBD2 (5 bases). This CDR3 is built from 16 residues. Germline V gives CDR1 SGHVS, CDR2 FQNEAQ. In DNA, the CDR3 is TGCGCCAGCAGCTTAGCGCGCCGGGGAGTCTCCTACGAGCAGTACTTC. Its protein is CASSLARRGVSYEQYF.

The V gene is TRBV6-1, the J gene TRBJ1-3; 7 bases line up with TRBD1. V dropped 6 bases and J dropped 4; count of bases not matched to a gene: 6. There are 14 residues in the CDR3. Germline CDR1 and CDR2: MNHNS and SASEGT. CDR3: CASSRDSQGNTIYF. CDR3 nucleotides: TGTGCCAGCAGCAGGGACAGCCAGGGAAACACCATATATTTT.

The chain has TRBV14 and TRBJ1-3; D gene uncertain. The V gene lost 0 bases and the J gene lost 3 bases, with 6 bases spanning the gap. Germline V gene data show CDR1 as SGHDN and CDR2 as FVKESK. The CDR3 length is 14 residues. The CDR3 here is CASSQDLVGNTIYF. For the CDR3, the DNA is TGTGCCAGCAGCCAAGATTTAGTTGGAAACACCATATATTTT.